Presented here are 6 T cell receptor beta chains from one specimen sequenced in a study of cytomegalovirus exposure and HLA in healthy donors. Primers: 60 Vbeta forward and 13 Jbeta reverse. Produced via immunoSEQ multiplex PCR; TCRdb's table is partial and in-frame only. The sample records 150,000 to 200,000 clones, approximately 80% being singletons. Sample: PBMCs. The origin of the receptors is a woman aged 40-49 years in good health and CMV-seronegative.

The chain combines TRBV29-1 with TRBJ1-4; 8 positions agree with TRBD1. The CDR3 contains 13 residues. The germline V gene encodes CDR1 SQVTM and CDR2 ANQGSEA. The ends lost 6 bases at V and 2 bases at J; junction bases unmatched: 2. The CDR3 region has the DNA TGCAGCGTAGGACAGGGCACTAATGAAAAACTGTTTTTT. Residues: CSVGQGTNEKLFF.

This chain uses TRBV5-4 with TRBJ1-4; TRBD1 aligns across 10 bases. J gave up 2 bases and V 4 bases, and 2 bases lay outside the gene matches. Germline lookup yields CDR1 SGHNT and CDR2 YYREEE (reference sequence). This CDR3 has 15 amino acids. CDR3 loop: CASSRDRGTNEKLFF. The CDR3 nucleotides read TGTGCCAGCAGCCGGGACAGGGGTACTAATGAAAAACTGTTTTTT.

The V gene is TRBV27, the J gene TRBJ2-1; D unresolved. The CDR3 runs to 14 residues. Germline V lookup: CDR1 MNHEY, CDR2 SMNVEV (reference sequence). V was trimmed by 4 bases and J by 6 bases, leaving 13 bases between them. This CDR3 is CASSSLGFLNEQFF. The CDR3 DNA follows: TGTGCCAGCAGTTCCCTAGGTTTCCTCAATGAGCAGTTCTTC.

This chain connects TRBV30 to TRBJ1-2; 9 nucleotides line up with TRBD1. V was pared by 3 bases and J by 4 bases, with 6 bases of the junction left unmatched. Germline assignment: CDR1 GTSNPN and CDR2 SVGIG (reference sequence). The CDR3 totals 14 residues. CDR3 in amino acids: CAWSPPGQGYGYTF. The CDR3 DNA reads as TGTGCCTGGAGCCCGCCGGGACAGGGCTATGGCTACACCTTC.

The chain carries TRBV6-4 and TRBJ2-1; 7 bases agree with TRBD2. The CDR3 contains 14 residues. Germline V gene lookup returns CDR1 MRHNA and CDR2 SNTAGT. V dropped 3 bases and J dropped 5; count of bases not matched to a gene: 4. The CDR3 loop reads CASSEVLANNEQFF. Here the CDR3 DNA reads TGTGCCAGCAGTGAGGTACTAGCGAACAATGAGCAGTTCTTC.

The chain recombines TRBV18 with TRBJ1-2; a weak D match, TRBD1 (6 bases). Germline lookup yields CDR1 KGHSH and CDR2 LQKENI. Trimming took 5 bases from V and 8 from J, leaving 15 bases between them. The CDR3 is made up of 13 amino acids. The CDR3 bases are TGTGCCAGCTCATCCCCGGACAGAGACGGCTACACCTTC. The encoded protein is CASSSPDRDGYTF. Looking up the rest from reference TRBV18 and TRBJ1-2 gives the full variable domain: NAGVMQNPRHLVRRRGQEARLRCSPMKGHSHVYWYRQLPEEGLKFMVYLQKENIIDESGMPKERFSAEFPKEGPSILRIQQVVRGDSAAYFCASSSPDRDGYTFGSGTRLTVV.